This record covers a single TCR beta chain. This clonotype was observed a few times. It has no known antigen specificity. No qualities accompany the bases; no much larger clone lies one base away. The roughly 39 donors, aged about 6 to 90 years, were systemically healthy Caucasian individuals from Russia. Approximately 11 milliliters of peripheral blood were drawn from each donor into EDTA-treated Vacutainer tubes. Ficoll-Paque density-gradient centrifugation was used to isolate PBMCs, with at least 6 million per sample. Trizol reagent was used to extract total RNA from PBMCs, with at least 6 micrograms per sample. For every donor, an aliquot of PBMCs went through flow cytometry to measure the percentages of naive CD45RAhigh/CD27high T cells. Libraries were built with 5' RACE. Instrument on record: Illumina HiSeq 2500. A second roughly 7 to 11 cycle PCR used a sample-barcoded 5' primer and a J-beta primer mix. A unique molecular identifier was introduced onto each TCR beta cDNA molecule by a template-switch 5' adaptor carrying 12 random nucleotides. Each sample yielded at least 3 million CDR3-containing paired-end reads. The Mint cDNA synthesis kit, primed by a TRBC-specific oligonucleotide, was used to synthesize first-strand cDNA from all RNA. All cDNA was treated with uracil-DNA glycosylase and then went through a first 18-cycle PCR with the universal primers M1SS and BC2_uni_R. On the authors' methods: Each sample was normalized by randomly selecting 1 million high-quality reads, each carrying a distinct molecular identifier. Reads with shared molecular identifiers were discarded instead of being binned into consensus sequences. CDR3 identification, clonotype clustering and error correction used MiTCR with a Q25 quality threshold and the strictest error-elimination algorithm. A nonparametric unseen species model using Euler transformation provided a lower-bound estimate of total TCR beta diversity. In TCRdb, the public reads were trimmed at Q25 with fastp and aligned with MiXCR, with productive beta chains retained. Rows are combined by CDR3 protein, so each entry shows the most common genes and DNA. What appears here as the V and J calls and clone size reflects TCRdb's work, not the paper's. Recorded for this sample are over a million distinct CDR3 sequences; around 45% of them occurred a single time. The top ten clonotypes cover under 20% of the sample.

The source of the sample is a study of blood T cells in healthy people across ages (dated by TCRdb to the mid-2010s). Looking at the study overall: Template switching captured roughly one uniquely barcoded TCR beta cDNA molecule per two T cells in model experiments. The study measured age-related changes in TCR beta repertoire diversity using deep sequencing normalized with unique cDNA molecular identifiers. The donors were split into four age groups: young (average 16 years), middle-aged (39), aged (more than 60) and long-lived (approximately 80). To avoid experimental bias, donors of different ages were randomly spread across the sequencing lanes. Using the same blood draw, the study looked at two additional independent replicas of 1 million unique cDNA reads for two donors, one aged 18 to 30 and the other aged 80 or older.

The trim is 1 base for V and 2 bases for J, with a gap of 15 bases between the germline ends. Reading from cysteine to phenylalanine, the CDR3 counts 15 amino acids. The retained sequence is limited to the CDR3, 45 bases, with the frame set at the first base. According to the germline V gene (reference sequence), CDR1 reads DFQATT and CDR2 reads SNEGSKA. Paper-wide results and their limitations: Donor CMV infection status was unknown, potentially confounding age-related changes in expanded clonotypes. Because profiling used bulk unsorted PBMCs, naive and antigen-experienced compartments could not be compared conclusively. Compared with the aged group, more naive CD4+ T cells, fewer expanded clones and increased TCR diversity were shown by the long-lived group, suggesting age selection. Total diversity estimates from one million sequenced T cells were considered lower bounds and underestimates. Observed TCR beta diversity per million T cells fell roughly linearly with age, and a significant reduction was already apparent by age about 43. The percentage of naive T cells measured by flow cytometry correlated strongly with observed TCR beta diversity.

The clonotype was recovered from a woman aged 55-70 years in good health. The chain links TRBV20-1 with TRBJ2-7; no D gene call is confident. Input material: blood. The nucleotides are TGCAGTGCTAGAGGGGTAGGCTCCGTTCCCTACGAGCAGTACTTC. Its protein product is CSARGVGSVPYEQYF.